This entry lists 20 T cell receptor beta chains sequenced from one sample in a study of cytomegalovirus exposure and HLA in healthy donors. 60 Vbeta and 13 Jbeta primers were used in PCR. Generated by immunoSEQ multiplex PCR, the TCRdb table keeps only in-frame clones and is missing some. The top ten hold about 1% of the sample, which has some 130,000 clones, over 80% seen once. Sample: PBMCs. These receptors all come from a boy younger than 18 in good health and CMV-seronegative.

The chain links TRBV5-4 to TRBJ2-7; 7 nucleotides line up with TRBD1. The junction had 2 bases not matched to a gene; V was cut back by 0 bases and J by 2 bases. Germline CDR1 reads SGHNT; CDR2 reads YYREEE (reference sequence). The CDR3 runs to 14 residues. The CDR3: CASSLDGTAYEQYF. The CDR3 DNA reads TGTGCCAGCAGCTTGGATGGGACAGCCTACGAGCAGTACTTC.

This chain links TRBV7-8 with TRBJ2-3; TRBD2 matches at 8 bases. CDR1 is SGHVS and CDR2 is FQNEAQ in the germline V gene. The CDR3 has 17 residues. Germline trimming cut 0 bases from V and 2 bases from J; bases unmatched to any gene: 7. The CDR3 loop is CASSLAFSGRATDTQYF. The CDR3 coding sequence is TGTGCCAGCAGCTTAGCGTTCAGCGGGAGAGCCACAGATACGCAGTATTTT.

CDR3 sequence reads: CATSGSRGGAMSTNTEAFF. The CDR3, as DNA: TGTGCCACCAGCGGAAGCCGGGGGGGGGCGATGAGCACTAACACTGAAGCTTTCTTT. The gene calls are TRBV15 and TRBJ1-1, with D possibly TRBD1 on 6 matching bases. CDR1 and CDR2 from the germline V gene are LNHNV and YYDKDF (reference sequence). The CDR3 has 19 amino acids. The germline V and J ends were trimmed by 5 bases and 2 bases, with 27 bases remaining between them.

Turning to this clone: A junction boundary mismatches the germline segment, possibly from a read error. The J gene is TRBJ1-2, the V gene TRBV4-1, with 7 bases aligning to TRBD1. From germline, CDR1 is MGHRA and CDR2 YSYEKL. CDR3 size: 15 residues. CDR3 protein: CASSQERGQLQDPSF. In nucleotides, the CDR3 is TGCGCCAGCAGCCAAGAAAGGGGACAGCTGCAAGATCCTTCCTTC.

The chain links TRBV2 to TRBJ1-1; a weak D match, TRBD1 (6 bases). The V and J ends lost 4 bases and 3 bases respectively, with 12 bases between them. Germline V CDR1 and CDR2: SNHLY, FYNNEI. There are 14 residues in the CDR3. The CDR3 sequence: CASSVDRVYTEAFF. The CDR3 bases are TGTGCCAGCAGTGTGGACAGAGTATACACTGAAGCTTTCTTT.

This chain connects TRBV6-1 to TRBJ2-7; TRBD1 might be the D (6 bases). Per germline, CDR1 MNHNS and CDR2 SASEGT. V dropped 11 bases and J dropped 3 bases, with 17 bases sitting between them. The CDR3 runs to 13 residues. CDR3: CALLRDKLYEQYF. The CDR3 nucleotides read TGTGCCCTCCTCCGGGACAAACTCTACGAGCAGTACTTC.

This clone was recorded once. The rearrangement joins TRBV13 to TRBJ1-1; D gene ambiguous. Trimming left V 4 bases short and J 0 bases short, with 18 bases between. The CDR3 totals 17 residues. Per the germline V gene, CDR1 is PRHDT and CDR2 is FYEKMQ (reference sequence). CDR3 protein: CASSYGDARGMNTEAFF. CDR3 coding DNA: TGTGCCAGCAGCTACGGCGATGCTCGGGGAATGAACACTGAAGCTTTCTTT. Together with reference TRBV13 and TRBJ1-1, the CDR3 gives the full variable domain: AAGVIQSPRHLIKEKRETATLKCYPIPRHDTVYWYQQGPGQDPQFLISFYEKMQSDKGSIPDRFSAQQFSDYHSELNMSSLELGDSALYFCASSYGDARGMNTEAFFGQGTRLTVV.

This clone was seen a single time. The V call is TRBV5-8, the J call TRBJ1-1; D remains unclear. V shed 4 bases and J shed 4 bases, with 20 bases lying between them. Germline CDR1 SGHTS, CDR2 YDEGEE. The CDR3 runs 16 residues. Here the CDR3 DNA reads TGTGCCAGCAGCCCGTTAGGGCGGCCGGGAGGCACTGAAGCTTTCTTT. Residues: CASSPLGRPGGTEAFF.

This chain uses TRBV11-2 with TRBJ2-1; 8 bases map to TRBD2. The CDR3 spans 15 residues. CDR1 is SGHAT and CDR2 is FQNNGV in the germline V gene. After removal of 1 base from V and 5 bases from J, the junction contained 4 bases not matched to a gene. The chain's CDR3 is CASSLARLAHNEQFF. CDR3 nucleotide sequence: TGTGCCAGCAGCTTAGCGAGACTAGCGCACAATGAGCAGTTCTTC.

This clone was detected a few times. The V call is TRBV29-1, the J call TRBJ2-1; perhaps TRBD2 as D (5 bases). V lost 8 bases and J lost 7, with 21 bases in between. CDR1 SQVTM and CDR2 ANQGSEA come from the germline V gene. The length of the CDR3 is 14 residues. For the CDR3, the DNA is TGCAGCTCCGTCGAGGGAAGTGTCTGGAATGAGCAGTTCTTC. Translating gives CSSVEGSVWNEQFF.

This sequence joins TRBV4-3 and TRBJ2-1, with 12 bases that match TRBD2. In germline, CDR1 is LGHNA, CDR2 YSLEER. The CDR3 is 17 residues long. V shed 3 bases, J shed 1 base, and the junction held 4 bases outside the gene matches. The CDR3 here is CASSHRLAGVSYNEQFF. In nucleotides, the CDR3 is TGCGCCAGCAGCCACCGACTAGCGGGAGTTTCCTACAATGAGCAGTTCTTC.

The CDR3 DNA reads TGCGCCAGCAGCCCGGGACTAGCGGTTGACAATGAGCAGTTCTTC. This sequence encodes CASSPGLAVDNEQFF. The chain combines TRBV5-1 with TRBJ2-1, with 11 bases identical to TRBD2. The germline CDR1 and CDR2 sequences are SGHRS and YFSETQ. The CDR3 runs 15 residues. V dropped 4 bases and J dropped 5; count of bases not matched to a gene: 5.

This chain joins TRBV21-1 and TRBJ2-2; the table's D gene call, TRBD1, was not cross checked with the DNA. TRBV21-1 is a documented pseudogene. This CDR3 has 15 amino acids. CDR3 sequence: CASSRRQGDTGELFF. DNA for the CDR3: TGTGCCAGCAGCCGCCGACAGGGGGACACCGGGGAGCTGTTTTTT.

J is TRBJ2-5 and V is TRBV5-6, with D possibly TRBD1 on 6 matching bases. The end of the DNA fits TRBJ2-7 better, so the J call may be wrong. Germline V lookup: CDR1 SGHDT, CDR2 YYEEEE. The CDR3 is made up of 14 amino acids. The CDR3 loop is CASSLPDRYYEQYF. CDR3 coding DNA: TGTGCCAGCAGCCTCCCGGACAGATACTACGAGCAGTACTTC.

V usage is TRBV28 and J usage is TRBJ1-5, with 7 bases that match TRBD1. With V trimmed by 2 bases and J by 0 bases, 7 bases remained unmatched. CDR1 and CDR2 (germline): MDHEN, SYDVKM. This CDR3 has 17 amino acids. The CDR3 loop reads CASSLPTGAHSNQPQHF. CDR3 coding DNA: TGTGCCAGCAGTTTACCTACAGGGGCGCATAGCAATCAGCCCCAGCATTTT.

This clone has only a few counts. The V gene is TRBV2, the J gene TRBJ2-2; 11 bases line up with TRBD1. Per the germline V gene, CDR1 is SNHLY and CDR2 is FYNNEI. This CDR3 contains 15 residues. J lost 3 bases, V lost 7 bases, and 4 bases had no gene match. The CDR3 nucleotides read TGTGCCAGCACTATGGGACAGGGGGACACCGGGGAGCTGTTTTTT. Protein: CASTMGQGDTGELFF.

This chain links TRBV4-3 with TRBJ2-3; TRBD1 matches 7 bases. Germline V gene sequence: CDR1 LGHNA, CDR2 YSLEER. Germline trimming cut 0 bases from V and 0 bases from J; bases unmatched to any gene: 3. This CDR3 is 16 amino acids long. The CDR3 coding sequence is TGCGCCAGCAGCCAAGACTGGGGACAGAGCACAGATACGCAGTATTTT. Translation: CASSQDWGQSTDTQYF.

This clone has only one observation. The J gene is TRBJ2-7, the V gene TRBV2, with 10 bases that match TRBD2. Unmatched junction bases numbered 4, after V lost 4 bases and J lost 1 base. Germline V gene lookup returns CDR1 SNHLY and CDR2 FYNNEI. The CDR3 length is 15 residues. CDR3: CASSAGTSVSYEQYF. The CDR3 bases are TGTGCCAGCAGTGCCGGGACTAGCGTGTCCTACGAGCAGTACTTC.

The table lists this clone with a count of one. The chain recombines TRBV2 with TRBJ1-4, with a tentative D call TRBD1 (5 bases). CDR3 size: 15 residues. Trimming pared 4 bases from V and 4 bases from J, leaving 13 bases between. Germline V gene data show CDR1 as SNHLY and CDR2 as FYNNEI. The DNA of the CDR3 is TGTGCCAGCAGTGGAAGGAGCCAGGGTAATGAAAAACTGTTTTTT. Translated: CASSGRSQGNEKLFF.

V and J are TRBV4-1 and TRBJ1-1, with 7 bases fitting TRBD1. The CDR3 spans 14 residues. J was trimmed by 2 bases and V by 2 bases; bases with no gene match: 2. From germline, CDR1 is MGHRA and CDR2 YSYEKL. CDR3 loop: CASSQTGANTEAFF. The CDR3 nucleotides are TGCGCCAGCAGCCAAACAGGGGCCAACACTGAAGCTTTCTTT.